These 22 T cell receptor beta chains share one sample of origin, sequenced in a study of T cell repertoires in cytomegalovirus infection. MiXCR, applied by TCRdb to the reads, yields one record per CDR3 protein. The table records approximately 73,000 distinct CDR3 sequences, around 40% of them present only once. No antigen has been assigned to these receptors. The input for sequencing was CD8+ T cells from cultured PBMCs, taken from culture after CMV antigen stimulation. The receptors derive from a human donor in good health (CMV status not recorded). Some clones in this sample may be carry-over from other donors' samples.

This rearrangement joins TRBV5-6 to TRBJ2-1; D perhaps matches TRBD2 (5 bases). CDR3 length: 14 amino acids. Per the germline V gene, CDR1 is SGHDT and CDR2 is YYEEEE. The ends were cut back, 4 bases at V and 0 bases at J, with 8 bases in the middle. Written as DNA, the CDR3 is TGTGCCAGCAGCGAAGGGAGCTCCTACAATGAGCAGTTCTTC. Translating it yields CASSEGSSYNEQFF.

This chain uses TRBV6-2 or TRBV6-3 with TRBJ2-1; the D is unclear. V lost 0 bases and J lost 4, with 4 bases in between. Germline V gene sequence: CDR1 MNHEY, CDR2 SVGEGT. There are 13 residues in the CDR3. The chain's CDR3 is CASSYSDYNEQFF. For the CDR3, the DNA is TGTGCCAGCAGTTACTCGGATTACAATGAGCAGTTCTTC.

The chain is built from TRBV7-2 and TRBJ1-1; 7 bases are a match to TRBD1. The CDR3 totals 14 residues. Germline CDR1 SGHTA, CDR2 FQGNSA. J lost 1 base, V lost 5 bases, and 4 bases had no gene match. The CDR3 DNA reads TGTGCCAGCAGCCGAGGGACAGAGAACACTGAAGCTTTCTTT. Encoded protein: CASSRGTENTEAFF.

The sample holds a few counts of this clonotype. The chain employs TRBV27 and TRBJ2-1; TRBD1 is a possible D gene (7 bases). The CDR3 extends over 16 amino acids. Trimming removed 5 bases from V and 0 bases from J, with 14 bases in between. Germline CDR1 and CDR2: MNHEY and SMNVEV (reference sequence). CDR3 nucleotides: TGTGCCAGCAGTCCCGCAGGGGGGAGCTCCTACAATGAGCAGTTCTTC. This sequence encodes CASSPAGGSSYNEQFF.

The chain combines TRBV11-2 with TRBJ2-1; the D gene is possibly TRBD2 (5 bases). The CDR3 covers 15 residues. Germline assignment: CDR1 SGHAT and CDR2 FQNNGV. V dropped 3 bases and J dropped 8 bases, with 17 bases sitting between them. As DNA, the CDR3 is TGTGCCAGCAGCTTCCGGGGTAATATCGAGGATGAGCAGTTCTTC. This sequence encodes CASSFRGNIEDEQFF.

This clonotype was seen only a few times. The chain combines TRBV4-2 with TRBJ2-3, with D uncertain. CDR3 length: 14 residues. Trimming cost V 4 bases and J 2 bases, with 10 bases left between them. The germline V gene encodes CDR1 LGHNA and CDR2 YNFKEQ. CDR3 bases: TGTGCCAGCAGCCTTCGACTCATCACAGATACGCAGTATTTT. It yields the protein CASSLRLITDTQYF.

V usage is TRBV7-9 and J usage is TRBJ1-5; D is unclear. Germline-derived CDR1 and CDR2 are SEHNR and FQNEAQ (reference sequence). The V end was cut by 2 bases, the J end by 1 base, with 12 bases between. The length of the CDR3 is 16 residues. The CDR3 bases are TGTGCCAGCAGCTTATCTGGGGTTGGAAGCAATCAGCCCCAGCATTTT. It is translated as CASSLSGVGSNQPQHF.

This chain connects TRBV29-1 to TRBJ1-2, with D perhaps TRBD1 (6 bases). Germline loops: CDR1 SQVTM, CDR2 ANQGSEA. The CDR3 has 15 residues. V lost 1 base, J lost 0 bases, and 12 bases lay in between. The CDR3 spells CSVEVQGWANYGYTF. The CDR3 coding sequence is TGCAGCGTTGAAGTCCAGGGGTGGGCTAACTATGGCTACACCTTC. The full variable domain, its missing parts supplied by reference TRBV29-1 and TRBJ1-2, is SAVISQKPSRDICQRGTSLTIQCQVDSQVTMMFWYRQQPGQSLTLIATANQGSEATYESGFVIDKFPISRPNLTFSTLTVSNMSPEDSSIYLCSVEVQGWANYGYTFGSGTRLTVV.

CDR3 DNA sequence: TGTGCCAGCAGTCCCACGGGCGGTGGCACCGGGGAGCTGTTTTTT. It specifies CASSPTGGGTGELFF. The V call is TRBV12-3 or TRBV12-4, the J call TRBJ2-2, with unresolved D. The CDR3 is 15 residues long. V lost 5 bases, J lost 4 bases, and 14 bases lay in between.

Here the CDR3 DNA reads TGTGCCAGCAGTCCAACGACAGGGCACAATTCACCCCTCCACTTT. It encodes CASSPTTGHNSPLHF. This chain connects TRBV28 to TRBJ1-6, with 7 bases fitting TRBD1. With 5 bases clipped from V and 7 bases from J, the junction kept 8 bases outside the gene matches. The CDR3 spans 15 residues. Germline loops: CDR1 MDHEN, CDR2 SYDVKM.

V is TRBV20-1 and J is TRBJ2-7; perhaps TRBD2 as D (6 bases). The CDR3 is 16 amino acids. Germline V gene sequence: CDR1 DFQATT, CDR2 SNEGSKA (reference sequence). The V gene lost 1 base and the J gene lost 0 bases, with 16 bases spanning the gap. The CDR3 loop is CSARAITRGTSYEQYF. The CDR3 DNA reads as TGCAGTGCTAGAGCTATTACCCGGGGGACCTCCTACGAGCAGTACTTC.

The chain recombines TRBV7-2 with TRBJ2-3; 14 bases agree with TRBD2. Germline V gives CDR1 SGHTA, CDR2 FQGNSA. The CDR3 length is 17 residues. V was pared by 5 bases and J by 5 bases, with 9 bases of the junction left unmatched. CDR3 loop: CASSHPGLAGAIDTQYF. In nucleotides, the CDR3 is TGTGCCAGCAGCCACCCGGGACTAGCGGGGGCAATAGATACGCAGTATTTT. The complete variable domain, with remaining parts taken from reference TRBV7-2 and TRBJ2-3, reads GAGVSQSPSNKVTEKGKDVELRCDPISGHTALYWYRQSLGQGLEFLIYFQGNSAPDKSGLPSDRFSAERTGGSVSTLTIQRTQQEDSAVYLCASSHPGLAGAIDTQYFGPGTRLTVL.

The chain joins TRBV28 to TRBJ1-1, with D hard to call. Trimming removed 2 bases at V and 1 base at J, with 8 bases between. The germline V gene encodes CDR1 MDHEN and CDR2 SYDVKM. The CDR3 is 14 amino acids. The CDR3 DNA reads TGTGCCAGCAGTTTAACCCCCCAGAACACTGAAGCTTTCTTT. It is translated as CASSLTPQNTEAFF.

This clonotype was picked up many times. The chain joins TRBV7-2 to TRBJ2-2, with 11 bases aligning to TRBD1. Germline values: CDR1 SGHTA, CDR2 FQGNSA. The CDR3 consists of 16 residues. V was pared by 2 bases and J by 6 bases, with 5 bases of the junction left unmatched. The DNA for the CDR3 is TGTGCCAGCAGCTTACCGGGACAGGGGGGATCCGGGGAGCTGTTTTTT. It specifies CASSLPGQGGSGELFF.

The CDR3 spells CSARDILAGGYNEQFF. CDR3 nucleotides: TGCAGTGCTAGAGACATCCTAGCGGGGGGGTACAATGAGCAGTTCTTC. The rearrangement uses TRBV20-1 and TRBJ2-1; 12 nucleotides align to TRBD2. The trim removed 0 bases at V and 4 bases at J, leaving 4 bases unmatched. Germline assignment: CDR1 DFQATT and CDR2 SNEGSKA (reference sequence). The CDR3 covers 16 residues.

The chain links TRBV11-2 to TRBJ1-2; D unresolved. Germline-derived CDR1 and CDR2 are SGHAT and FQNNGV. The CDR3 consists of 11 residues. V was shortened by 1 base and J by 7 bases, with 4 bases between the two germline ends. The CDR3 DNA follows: TGTGCCAGCAGCTTAGGACCTGGCTACACCTTC. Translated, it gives CASSLGPGYTF.

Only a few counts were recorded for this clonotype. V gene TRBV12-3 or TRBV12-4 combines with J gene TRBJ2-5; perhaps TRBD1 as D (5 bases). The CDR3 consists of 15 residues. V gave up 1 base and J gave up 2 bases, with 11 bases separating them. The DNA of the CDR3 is TGTGCCAGCAGTTTAGGTGGGGCGAGTCAAGAGACCCAGTACTTC. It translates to CASSLGGASQETQYF.

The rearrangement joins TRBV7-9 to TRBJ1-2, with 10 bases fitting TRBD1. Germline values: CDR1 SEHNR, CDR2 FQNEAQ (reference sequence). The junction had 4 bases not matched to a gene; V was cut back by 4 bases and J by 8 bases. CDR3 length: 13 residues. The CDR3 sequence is CASSWGQGIGYTF. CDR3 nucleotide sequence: TGTGCCAGCAGCTGGGGACAGGGGATCGGCTACACCTTC.

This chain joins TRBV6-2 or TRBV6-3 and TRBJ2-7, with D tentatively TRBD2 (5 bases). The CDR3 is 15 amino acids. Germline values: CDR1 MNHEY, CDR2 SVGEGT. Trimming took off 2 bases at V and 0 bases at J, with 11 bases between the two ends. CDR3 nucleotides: TGTGCCAGCAGTTACGGGGAGAGCCTCTCCTACGAGCAGTACTTC. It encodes CASSYGESLSYEQYF.

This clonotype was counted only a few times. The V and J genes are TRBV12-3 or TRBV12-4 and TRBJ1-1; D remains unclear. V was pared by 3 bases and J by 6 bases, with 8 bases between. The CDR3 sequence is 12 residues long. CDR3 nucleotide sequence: TGTGCCAGCAGTTTTAGAGGTCCTGAAGCTTTCTTT. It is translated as CASSFRGPEAFF.

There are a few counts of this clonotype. CDR3 protein: CASSYPGLHSPLHF. CDR3 sequence (DNA): TGTGCCAGCAGCTATCCGGGGTTACATTCACCCCTCCACTTT. The chain recombines TRBV7-9 with TRBJ1-6, with no clear D. The CDR3 runs 14 residues. Trimming shortened V by 4 bases and J by 8 bases, and 12 bases separated the two germline ends. Germline V gene sequence: CDR1 SEHNR, CDR2 FQNEAQ (reference sequence).

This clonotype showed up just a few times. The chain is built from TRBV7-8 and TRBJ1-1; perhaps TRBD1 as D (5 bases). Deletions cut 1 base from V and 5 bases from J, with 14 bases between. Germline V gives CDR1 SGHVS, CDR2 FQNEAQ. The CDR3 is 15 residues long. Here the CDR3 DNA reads TGTGCCAGCAGCTTAGGGTCCGGGGGGAGGACTGAAGCTTTCTTT. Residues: CASSLGSGGRTEAFF. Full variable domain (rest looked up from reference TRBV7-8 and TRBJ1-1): GAGVSQSPRYKVAKRGQDVALRCDPISGHVSLFWYQQALGQGPEFLTYFQNEAQLDKSGLPSDRFFAERPEGSVSTLKIQRTQQEDSAVYLCASSLGSGGRTEAFFGQGTRLTVV.